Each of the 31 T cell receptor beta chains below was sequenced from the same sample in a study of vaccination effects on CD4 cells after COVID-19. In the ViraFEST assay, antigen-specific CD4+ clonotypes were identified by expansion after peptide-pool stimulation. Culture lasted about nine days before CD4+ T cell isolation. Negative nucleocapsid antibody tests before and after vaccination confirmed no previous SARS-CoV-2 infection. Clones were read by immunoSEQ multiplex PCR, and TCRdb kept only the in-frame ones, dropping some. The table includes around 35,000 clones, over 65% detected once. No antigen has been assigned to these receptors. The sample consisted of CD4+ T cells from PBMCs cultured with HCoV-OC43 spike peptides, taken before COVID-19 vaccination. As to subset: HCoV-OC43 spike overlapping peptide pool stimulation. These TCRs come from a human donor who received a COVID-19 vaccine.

The CDR3 coding sequence is TGTGCCAGCAGGTTACTAGCGGGGGGCTCTGGGGCCAACGTCCTGACTTTC. Translating it yields CASRLLAGGSGANVLTF. V gene TRBV2 combines with J gene TRBJ2-6; 12 bases align to TRBD2. The CDR3 length is 17 residues. V dropped 6 bases and J dropped 0; count of bases not matched to a gene: 3. From germline, CDR1 is SNHLY and CDR2 FYNNEI.

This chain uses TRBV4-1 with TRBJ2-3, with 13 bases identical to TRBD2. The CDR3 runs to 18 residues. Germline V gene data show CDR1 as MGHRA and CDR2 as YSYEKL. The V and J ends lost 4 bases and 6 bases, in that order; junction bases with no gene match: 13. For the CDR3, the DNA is TGCGCCAGCAGCCGGATAGGGACTAGCGGGACTTTACCCGATACGCAGTATTTT. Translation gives CASSRIGTSGTLPDTQYF.

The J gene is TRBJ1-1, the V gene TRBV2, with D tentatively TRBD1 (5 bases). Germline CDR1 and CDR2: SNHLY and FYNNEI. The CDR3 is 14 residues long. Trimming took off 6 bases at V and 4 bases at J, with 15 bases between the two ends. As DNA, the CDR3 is TGTGCCAGCAGGTCCCAGGGCCCCAGCACTGAAGCTTTCTTT. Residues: CASRSQGPSTEAFF.

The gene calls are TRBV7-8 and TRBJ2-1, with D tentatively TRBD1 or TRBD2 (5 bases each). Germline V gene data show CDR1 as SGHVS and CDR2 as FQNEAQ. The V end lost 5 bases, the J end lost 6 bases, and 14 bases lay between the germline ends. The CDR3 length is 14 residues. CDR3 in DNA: TGTGCCAGCAGCCCTGCCCCGGGACCCAATGAGCAGTTCTTC. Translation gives CASSPAPGPNEQFF.

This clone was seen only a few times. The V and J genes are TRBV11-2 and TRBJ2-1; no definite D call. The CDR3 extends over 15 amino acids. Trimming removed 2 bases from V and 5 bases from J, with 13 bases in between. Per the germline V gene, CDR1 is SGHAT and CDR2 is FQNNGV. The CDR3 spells CASSLSETPDNEQFF. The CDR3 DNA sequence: TGTGCCAGCAGCTTATCCGAGACTCCGGACAATGAGCAGTTCTTC.

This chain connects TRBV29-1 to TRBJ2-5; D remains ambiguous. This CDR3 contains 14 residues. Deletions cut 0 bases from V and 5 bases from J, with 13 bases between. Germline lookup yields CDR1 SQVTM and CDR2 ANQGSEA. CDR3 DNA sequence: TGCAGCGTTGAAGATTCCCGGATCAGGGAGACCCAGTACTTC. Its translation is CSVEDSRIRETQYF.

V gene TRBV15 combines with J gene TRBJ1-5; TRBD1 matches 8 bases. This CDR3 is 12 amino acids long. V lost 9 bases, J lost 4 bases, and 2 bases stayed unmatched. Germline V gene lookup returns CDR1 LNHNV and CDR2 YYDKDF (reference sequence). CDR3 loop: CATRTGNQPQHF. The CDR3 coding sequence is TGTGCCACTAGGACAGGGAATCAGCCCCAGCATTTT.

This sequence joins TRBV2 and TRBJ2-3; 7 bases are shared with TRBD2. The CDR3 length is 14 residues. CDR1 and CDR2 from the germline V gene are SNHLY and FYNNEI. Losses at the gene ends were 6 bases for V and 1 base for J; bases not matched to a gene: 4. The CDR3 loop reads CASRKGGGTDTQYF. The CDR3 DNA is TGTGCCAGCAGGAAGGGAGGGGGCACAGATACGCAGTATTTT.

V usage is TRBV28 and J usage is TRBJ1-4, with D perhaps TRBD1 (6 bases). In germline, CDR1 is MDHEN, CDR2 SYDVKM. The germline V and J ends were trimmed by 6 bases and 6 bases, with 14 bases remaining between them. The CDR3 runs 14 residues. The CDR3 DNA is TGTGCCAGCAGGAGCGGGGGCGCCTATGAAAAACTGTTTTTT. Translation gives CASRSGGAYEKLFF.

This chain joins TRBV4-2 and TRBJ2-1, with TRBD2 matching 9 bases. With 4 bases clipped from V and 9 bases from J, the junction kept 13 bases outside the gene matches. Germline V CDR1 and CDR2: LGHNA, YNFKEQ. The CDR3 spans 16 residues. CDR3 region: CASSPDLLLAGFEQFF. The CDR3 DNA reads TGTGCCAGCAGCCCCGACCTACTCCTAGCGGGATTTGAGCAGTTCTTC.

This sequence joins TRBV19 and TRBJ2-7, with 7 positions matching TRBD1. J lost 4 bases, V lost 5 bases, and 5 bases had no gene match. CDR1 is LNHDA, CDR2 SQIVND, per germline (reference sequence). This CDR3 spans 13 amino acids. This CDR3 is CASSRTGLYEQYF. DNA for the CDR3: TGTGCCAGTAGTCGGACAGGCCTGTACGAGCAGTACTTC.

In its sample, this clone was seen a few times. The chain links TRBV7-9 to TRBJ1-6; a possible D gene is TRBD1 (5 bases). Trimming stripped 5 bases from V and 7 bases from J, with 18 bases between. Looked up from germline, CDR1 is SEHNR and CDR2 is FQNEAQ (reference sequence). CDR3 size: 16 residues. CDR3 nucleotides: TGTGCCAGCAGCCTAACGGGGGGTACGGGAAATTCACCCCTCCACTTT. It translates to CASSLTGGTGNSPLHF.

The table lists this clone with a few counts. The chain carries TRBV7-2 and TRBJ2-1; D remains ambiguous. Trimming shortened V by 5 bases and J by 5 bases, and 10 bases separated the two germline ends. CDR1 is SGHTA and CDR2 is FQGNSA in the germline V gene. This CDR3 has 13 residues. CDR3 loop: CASSRVRNNEQFF. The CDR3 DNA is TGTGCCAGCAGCAGGGTCCGCAACAATGAGCAGTTCTTC.

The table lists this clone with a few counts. CDR3 sequence reads: CASSSRGGQGTDTQYF. CDR3 DNA sequence: TGTGCCAGCAGCTCCCGCGGGGGGCAGGGCACAGATACGCAGTATTTT. The chain joins TRBV11-2 to TRBJ2-3; 8 bases align to TRBD2. The CDR3 contains 16 residues. Per germline, CDR1 SGHAT and CDR2 FQNNGV. The V gene end was trimmed by 4 bases and the J gene end by 1 base; junction bases not matched to a gene: 7.

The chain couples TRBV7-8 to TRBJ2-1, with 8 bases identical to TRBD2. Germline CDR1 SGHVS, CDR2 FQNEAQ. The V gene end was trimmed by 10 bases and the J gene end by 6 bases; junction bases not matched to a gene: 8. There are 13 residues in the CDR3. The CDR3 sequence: CATRTGGINEQFF. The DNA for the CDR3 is TGTGCCACCCGGACGGGGGGGATCAATGAGCAGTTCTTC.

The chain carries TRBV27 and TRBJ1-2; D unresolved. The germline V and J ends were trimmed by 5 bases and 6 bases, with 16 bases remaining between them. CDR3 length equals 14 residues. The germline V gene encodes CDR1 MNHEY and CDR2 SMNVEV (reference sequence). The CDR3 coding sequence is TGTGCCAGCAGTCCCCCTAACGGGGTCCATGGCTACACCTTC. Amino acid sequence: CASSPPNGVHGYTF.

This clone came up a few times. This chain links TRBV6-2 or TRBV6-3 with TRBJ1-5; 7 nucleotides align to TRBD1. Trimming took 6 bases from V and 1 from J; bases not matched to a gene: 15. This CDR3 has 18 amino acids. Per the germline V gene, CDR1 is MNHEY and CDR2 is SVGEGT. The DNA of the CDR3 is TGTGCCAGCAGCAGGGACAGTGCCCGTGCCTCCAGCAATCAGCCCCAGCATTTT. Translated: CASSRDSARASSNQPQHF.

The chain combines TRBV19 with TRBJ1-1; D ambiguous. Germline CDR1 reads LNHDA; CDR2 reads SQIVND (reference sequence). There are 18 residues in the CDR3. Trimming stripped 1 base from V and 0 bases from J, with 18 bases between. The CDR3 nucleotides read TGTGCCAGTAGTATAGGCTTTTGGGGTGACAAAATGAACACTGAAGCTTTCTTT. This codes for CASSIGFWGDKMNTEAFF.

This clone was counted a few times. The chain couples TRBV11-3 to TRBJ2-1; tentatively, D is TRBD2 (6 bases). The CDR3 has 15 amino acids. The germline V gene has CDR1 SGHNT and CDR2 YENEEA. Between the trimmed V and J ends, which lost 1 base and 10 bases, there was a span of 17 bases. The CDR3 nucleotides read TGTGCCAGCAGCTTAGTGTTAGCGGACCCCTCGGAGCAGTTCTTC. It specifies CASSLVLADPSEQFF.

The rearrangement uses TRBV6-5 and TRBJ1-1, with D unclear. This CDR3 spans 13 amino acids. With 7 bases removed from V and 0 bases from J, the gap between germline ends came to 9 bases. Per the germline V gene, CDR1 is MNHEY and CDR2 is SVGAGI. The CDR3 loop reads CASTLALNTEAFF. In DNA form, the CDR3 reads TGTGCCAGCACCCTAGCCCTGAACACTGAAGCTTTCTTT.

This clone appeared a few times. CDR3 amino acids: CASSPLVAGELFF. CDR3 DNA: TGTGCCAGCTCACCACTAGTGGCCGGGGAGCTGTTTTTT. The rearrangement uses TRBV18 and TRBJ2-2; D ambiguous. The CDR3 is 13 residues long. V gave up 1 base and J gave up 6 bases, with 6 bases separating them. Germline-derived CDR1 and CDR2 are KGHSH and LQKENI.

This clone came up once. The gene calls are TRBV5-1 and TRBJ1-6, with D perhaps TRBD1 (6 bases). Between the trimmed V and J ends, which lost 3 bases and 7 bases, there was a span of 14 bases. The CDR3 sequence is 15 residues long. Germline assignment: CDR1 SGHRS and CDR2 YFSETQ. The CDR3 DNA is TGCGCCAGCAGCTCGGACAGCCCTTGGAATTCACCCCTCCACTTT. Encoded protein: CASSSDSPWNSPLHF.

CDR3 protein: CASSLPGGGAGELFF. The CDR3 region has the DNA TGTGCCAGCAGTCTGCCTGGCGGGGGGGCCGGGGAGCTGTTTTTT. The J gene is TRBJ2-2, the V gene TRBV5-4; 9 nucleotides line up with TRBD2. V dropped 5 bases and J dropped 6; count of bases not matched to a gene: 8. From germline, CDR1 is SGHNT and CDR2 YYREEE (reference sequence). This CDR3 has 15 amino acids.

The CDR3 spells CASSQALGYEQYF. The CDR3 coding sequence is TGCGCCAGCAGCCAAGCGCTGGGCTACGAGCAGTACTTC. The V call is TRBV4-1, the J call TRBJ2-7, with no clear D. CDR1 and CDR2 (germline): MGHRA, YSYEKL. Trimming pared 1 base from V and 3 bases from J, leaving 7 bases between. This CDR3 region has 13 residues.

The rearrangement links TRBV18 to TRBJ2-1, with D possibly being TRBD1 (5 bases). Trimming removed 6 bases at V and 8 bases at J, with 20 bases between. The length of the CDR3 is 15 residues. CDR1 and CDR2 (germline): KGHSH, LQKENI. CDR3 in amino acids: CASSAYQGSQDEQFF. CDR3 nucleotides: TGTGCCAGCTCGGCCTACCAGGGCTCCCAGGATGAGCAGTTCTTC.

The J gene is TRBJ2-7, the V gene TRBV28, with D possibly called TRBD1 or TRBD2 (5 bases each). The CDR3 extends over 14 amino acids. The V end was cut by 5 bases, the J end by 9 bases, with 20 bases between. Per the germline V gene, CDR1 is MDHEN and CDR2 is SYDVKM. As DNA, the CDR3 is TGTGCCAGCAGTCCACCGGGACGCCCCATAGTGCAGTACTTC. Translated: CASSPPGRPIVQYF.

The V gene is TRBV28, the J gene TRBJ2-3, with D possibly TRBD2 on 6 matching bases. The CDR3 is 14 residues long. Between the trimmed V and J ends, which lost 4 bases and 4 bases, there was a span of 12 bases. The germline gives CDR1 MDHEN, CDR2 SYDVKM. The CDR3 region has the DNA TGTGCCAGCAGTTCTCCCGGGAGTGCAGATACGCAGTATTTT. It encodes CASSSPGSADTQYF.

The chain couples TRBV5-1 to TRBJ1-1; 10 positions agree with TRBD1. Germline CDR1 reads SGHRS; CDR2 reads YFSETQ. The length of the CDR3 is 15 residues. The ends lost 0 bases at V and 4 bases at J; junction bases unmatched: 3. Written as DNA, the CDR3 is TGCGCCAGCAGCTTGGATGGACAGGGGGGCACTGAAGCTTTCTTT. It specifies CASSLDGQGGTEAFF.

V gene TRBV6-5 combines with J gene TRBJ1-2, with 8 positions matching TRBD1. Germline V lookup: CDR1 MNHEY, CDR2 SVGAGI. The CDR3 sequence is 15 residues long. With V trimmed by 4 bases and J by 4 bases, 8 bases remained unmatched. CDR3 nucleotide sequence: TGTGCCAGCAGTTCACCGGCGACAGGGGCCTATGGCTACACCTTC. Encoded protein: CASSSPATGAYGYTF.

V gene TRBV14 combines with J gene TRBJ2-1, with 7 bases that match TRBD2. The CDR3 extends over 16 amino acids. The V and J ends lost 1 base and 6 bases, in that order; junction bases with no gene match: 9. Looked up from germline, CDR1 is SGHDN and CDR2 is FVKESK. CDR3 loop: CASSQVSWEGINEQFF. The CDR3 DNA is TGTGCCAGCAGCCAAGTTTCGTGGGAGGGTATCAATGAGCAGTTCTTC.

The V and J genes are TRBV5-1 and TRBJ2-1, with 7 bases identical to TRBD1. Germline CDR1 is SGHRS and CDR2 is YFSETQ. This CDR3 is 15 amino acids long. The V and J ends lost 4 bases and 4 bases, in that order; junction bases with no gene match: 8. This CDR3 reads CASSQRQGMYNEQFF. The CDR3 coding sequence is TGCGCCAGCAGCCAAAGACAGGGTATGTACAATGAGCAGTTCTTC.